This T cell receptor beta chain appears in the sequencing data of a study of T cells after yellow fever vaccination (dated by TCRdb to about 2019). In the study overall: The SMART-Seq v4 Ultra Low Input RNA kit was used to prepare libraries from fractions with low cell numbers. Bulk TCR alpha and beta repertoires were sequenced longitudinally to track T-cell clones before and after primary and booster YFV17D yellow fever vaccination. Two healthy male donors, one aged 18 to 29 and one aged 30 to 40 years, made up the cohort. Blood samples were taken at several timepoints before and after primary and secondary immunization, and bulk PBMC replicates and cell subsets were isolated.

The full study reports these points: The secondary T-cell response was weaker than the primary response but faster, peaking on day 5 instead of day 15. A small share of clonotypes occurred in both CD4 and CD8 compartments, likely arising from convergent recombination. The study included only a couple of donors, which limits how far the findings can be generalized. Computational filtering was required because FACS-sorted repertoires could contain abundant contaminating clonotypes from the bulk population. After the booster, most of the clones that had expanded following primary vaccination were detected again (roughly 97% of CD4 and around 90% of CD8), which suggests that memory was broadly maintained.

Taken with the paper, the label for treatment or condition translates to: live attenuated yellow fever vaccine strain. A standard Ficoll-Paque protocol was used to isolate PBMCs from peripheral blood. Dynabeads CD4 and CD8 positive selection kits were used to isolate the CD4 and CD8 T-cell fractions. RNA was extracted with TriZol from bulk PBMCs, CD4 and CD8 fractions, and dextramer-positive and dextramer-negative fractions. The reads were generated on an Illumina NovaSeq 6000. TCR cDNA was made using 5'RACE template switching, a step that added a universal primer site and unique molecular identifiers. Priming of cDNA synthesis was performed from both the TCR alpha and TCR beta constant segments. Library amplification used two PCR steps, and the second PCR step added sample barcodes and sequencing adapters. Libraries were sequenced on Illumina HiSeq 2500 (2x100 bp) or NovaSeq (2x150 bp). In the original analysis: MIGEC handled demultiplexing of reads and collapsing into UMI consensus sequences, while MiXCR performed V(D)J alignment. Vaccine-responding clonotypes were defined with edgeR using replicate PBMC samples, requiring FDR below 0.01 and a log2 fold change above 5 up to day 15. Bulk clonotypes were assigned CD4 or CD8 identity according to which sequenced CD4 or CD8 repertoire held them at higher abundance. In TCRdb, the public reads were trimmed at Q25 with fastp and aligned with MiXCR, with productive beta chains retained. Rows are combined by CDR3 protein, so each entry shows the most common genes and DNA. The V and J calls, along with clone size, are taken from TCRdb and not from the paper's own processing. This sample has around 340,000 distinct CDR3 sequences in its table, and approximately 13% of those were observed once. The ten biggest clones cover around 3% of the sample.

CDR1 and CDR2, looked up from the germline V gene (reference sequence), are LGHDT and YNNKEL. CDR3 length: 14 amino acids, cysteine to phenylalanine. The kept DNA is CDR3 alone, 42 bases in frame from the first base. V was cut back by 1 base and J by 5 bases, leaving a gap of 9 bases between them. This clonotype was observed at least ten times. Its antigen remains undetermined. Per-base quality was not reported, and no clone a single base away is much larger than it. This chain is built from TRBV3-1 and TRBJ1-3, with TRBD1 as a weak D call on 5 bases. This receptor was taken from a man aged 18 to 30 who received the YFV17D yellow fever vaccine. This material consisted of CD4+ T cells sorted from PBMCs, taken 15 days after the yellow fever booster vaccination. CDR3 reads: CASSQAGGRNTIYF. The nucleotide sequence is TGTGCCAGCAGCCAAGCCGGGGGGAGAAACACCATATATTTT.